The rows below give T cell receptor beta chains drawn from one sample of a study of shared clonotypes between healthy human individuals. TCRdb's copy holds only in-frame clones and misses some; the assay was immunoSEQ multiplex PCR. This table has 2 million to 2.5 million clones, 85% to 95% appearing once. The sequenced sample was naive CD4+ T cells from PBMCs. The receptor set was obtained from a man younger than 35 in good health. Some clones in this sample may be carry-over from other donors' samples. Each CDR3 is given with its conserved first and last residue. Fields, in order: J gene, D gene, clone size, V gene, CDR3 protein, CDR3 DNA. The D gene is left open where the match is weak. Clone size is stated in some rows and not others, as once, few, many or a class when expanded.

>TRBJ2-1|TRBD2|.|TRBV7-8
CASSLRLAAYNEQFF
TGTGCCAGCAGCTTACGACTAGCGGCTTACAATGAGCAGTTCTTC
>TRBJ1-3|.|once|TRBV19
CASGISSGNTIYF
TGTGCCAGTGGGATCTCCTCTGGAAACACCATATATTTT
>TRBJ2-1|.|.|TRBV7-2
CASSLRHNEQFF
TGTGCCAGCAGCTTACGTCACAATGAGCAGTTCTTC
>TRBJ1-1|.|.|TRBV5-1
CASERSGTRGTEAFF
TGCGCCAGCGAGAGATCCGGGACACGGGGCACTGAAGCTTTCTTT
>TRBJ1-1|.|.|TRBV11-2
CASSLDRGTEAFF
TGTGCCAGCAGCTTAGATCGGGGTACTGAAGCTTTCTTT
>TRBJ2-1|.|.|TRBV30
CAWSVRLVPLSGEQFF
TGTGCCTGGAGTGTAAGGCTAGTGCCCCTGTCTGGTGAGCAGTTCTTC
>TRBJ1-2|.|.|TRBV28
CASSPSGALGYTF
TGTGCCAGCAGTCCTTCGGGGGCGTTGGGCTACACCTTC
>TRBJ1-2|.|.|TRBV7-2
CASSLDPGVNYGYTF
TGTGCCAGCAGCTTAGACCCGGGGGTTAACTATGGCTACACCTTC
>TRBJ2-5|TRBD1|.|TRBV5-4
CASSSKDRGPQETQYF
TGTGCCAGCAGCTCCAAGGACAGGGGGCCCCAAGAGACCCAGTACTTC
>TRBJ2-3|TRBD2|.|TRBV7-3
CASSLMSGGSSTDTQYF
TGTGCCAGCAGCTTAATGTCGGGCGGGAGTAGCACAGATACGCAGTATTTT
>TRBJ1-1|.|.|TRBV9
CASTNSNTEAFF
TGTGCCAGCACCAACAGTAACACTGAAGCTTTCTTT
>TRBJ2-2|TRBD2|.|TRBV6-5
CASSLLAGTSGELFF
TGTGCCAGCAGCCTACTAGCGGGAACCTCCGGGGAGCTGTTTTTT
>TRBJ1-3|.|.|TRBV4-1
CASSQDGGRERNTIYF
TGCGCCAGCAGCCAAGATGGAGGCAGGGAAAGAAACACCATATATTTT
>TRBJ2-1|.|.|TRBV18
CASSPRDRPNEQFF
TGTGCCAGCTCACCCCGAGACAGGCCCAATGAGCAGTTCTTC